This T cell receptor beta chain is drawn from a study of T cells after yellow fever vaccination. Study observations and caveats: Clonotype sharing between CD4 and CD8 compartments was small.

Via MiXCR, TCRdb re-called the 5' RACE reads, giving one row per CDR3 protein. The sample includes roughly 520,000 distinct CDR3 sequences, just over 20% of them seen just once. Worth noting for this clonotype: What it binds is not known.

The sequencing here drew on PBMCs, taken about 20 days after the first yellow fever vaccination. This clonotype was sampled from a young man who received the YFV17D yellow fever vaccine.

CDR3 loop: CASSQDGATYEQYF. The CDR3 DNA follows: TGCGCCAGCAGCCAAGATGGGGCCACCTACGAGCAGTACTTC. The V gene is TRBV4-3, the J gene TRBJ2-7, with a tentative D call TRBD1 (5 bases). CDR1 is LGHNA, CDR2 YSLEER, per germline. CDR3 length: 14 amino acids. Trimming removed 0 bases at V and 2 bases at J, with 8 bases between.